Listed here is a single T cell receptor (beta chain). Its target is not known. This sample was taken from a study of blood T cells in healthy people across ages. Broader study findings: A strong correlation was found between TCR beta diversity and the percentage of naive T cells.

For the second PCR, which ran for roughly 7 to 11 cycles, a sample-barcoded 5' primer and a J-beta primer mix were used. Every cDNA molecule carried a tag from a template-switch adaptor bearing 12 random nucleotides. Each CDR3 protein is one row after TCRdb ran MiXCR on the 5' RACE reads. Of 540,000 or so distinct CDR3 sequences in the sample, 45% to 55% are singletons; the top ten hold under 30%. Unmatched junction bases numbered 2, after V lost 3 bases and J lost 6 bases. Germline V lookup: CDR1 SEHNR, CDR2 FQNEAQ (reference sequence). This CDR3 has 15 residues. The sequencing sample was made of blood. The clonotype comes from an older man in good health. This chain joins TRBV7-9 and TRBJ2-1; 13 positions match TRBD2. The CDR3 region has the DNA TGTGCCAGCAGCTTCGGGACTAGCGGGGCCAATGAGCAGTTCTTC. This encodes CASSFGTSGANEQFF.